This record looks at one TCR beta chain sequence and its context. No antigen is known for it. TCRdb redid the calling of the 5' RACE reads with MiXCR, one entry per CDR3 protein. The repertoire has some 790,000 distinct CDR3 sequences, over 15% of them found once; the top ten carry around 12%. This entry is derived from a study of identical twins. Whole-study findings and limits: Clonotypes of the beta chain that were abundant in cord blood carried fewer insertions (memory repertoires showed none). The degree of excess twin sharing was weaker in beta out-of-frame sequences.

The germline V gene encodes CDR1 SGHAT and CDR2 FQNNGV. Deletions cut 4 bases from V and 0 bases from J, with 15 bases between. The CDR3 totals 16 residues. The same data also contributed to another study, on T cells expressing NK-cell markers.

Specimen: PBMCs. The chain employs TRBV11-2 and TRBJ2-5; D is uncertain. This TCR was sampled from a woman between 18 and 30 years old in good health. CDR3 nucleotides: TGTGCCAGCAGCTCGGCTACTATACACGACCAAGAGACCCAGTACTTC. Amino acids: CASSSATIHDQETQYF.